What follows is one T cell receptor beta chain and its context. Its antigen is not known. Amplification used 60 Vbeta primers and 13 Jbeta primers. The assay was immunoSEQ multiplex PCR, and TCRdb's table has in-frame clones only and misses some. This repertoire shows about 83,000 clones, more than 80% found once; its top ten account for 1.9%. The data belong to a study of cytomegalovirus exposure and HLA in healthy donors. Study-wide results and limits: According to an earlier analysis, most TCR beta V segments yielded productive rearrangements about 87% or about 30% of the time.

V shed 1 base and J 2 bases; nucleotides not matched to a gene: 1. The CDR3 has 14 residues. The germline V gene has CDR1 SGHTA and CDR2 FQGNSA. This receptor was identified in a woman younger than 45 in good health and CMV-seronegative. V usage is TRBV7-2 and J usage is TRBJ2-7; 8 bases fit TRBD1. The source material was PBMCs. The CDR3 sequence is CASSLDRGTYEQYF. CDR3 DNA: TGTGCCAGCAGCTTAGACAGGGGGACCTACGAGCAGTACTTC.